These T cell receptor beta chains were read from a single sample in a study of T cells in Graves' hyperthyroidism and ophthalmopathy. TCRdb independently ran MiXCR on the multiplex PCR reads; one entry per CDR3 protein. The repertoire holds about 350,000 distinct CDR3 sequences, with about 16% as singletons. The sample comprised blood. The receptors come from a woman in her sixties or seventies with Graves' ophthalmopathy. CDR3s include the opening cysteine and the closing phenylalanine or tryptophan. The order of the fields is D gene, clone size, J gene, V gene, CDR3 length, CDR3 DNA, CDR3 protein. A D gene is named only where the DNA matches it firmly. The size entry is marked missing in some rows and otherwise reads once, few, many or a size class.

D: NA; size: many; J: TRBJ2-5; V: TRBV7-2; length: 16; DNA: TGTGCCAGCAGCTTAGGAACAGGGCGTCGGCAAGAGACCCAGTACTTC; CDR3: CASSLGTGRRQETQYF
D: TRBD2; size: many; J: TRBJ2-7; V: TRBV20-1; length: 13; DNA: TGCAGTGCCTCCCAAGCGGGAGGAGTCGAGCAGTACTTC; CDR3: CSASQAGGVEQYF
D: TRBD2; size: NA; J: TRBJ2-7; V: TRBV11-2; length: 14; DNA: TGTGCCAGCAGCCAATGGACTAGCGCTTACGAGCAGTACTTC; CDR3: CASSQWTSAYEQYF
D: TRBD2; size: many; J: TRBJ2-5; V: TRBV5-1; length: 17; DNA: TGCGCCAGCAGCCGATCGCCCCGCGGGGGGAGCCAAGAGACCCAGTACTTC; CDR3: CASSRSPRGGSQETQYF
D: TRBD2; size: many; J: TRBJ2-7; V: TRBV6-1; length: 14; DNA: TGTGCCAGCAGAACCGGGACTAGCGGGATGGTGCAGTACTTC; CDR3: CASRTGTSGMVQYF
D: NA; size: many; J: TRBJ2-1; V: TRBV7-8; length: 17; DNA: TGTGCCAGCAGCCCCTTTTCGATGAGAGGGGCCTACAATGAGCAGTTCTTC; CDR3: CASSPFSMRGAYNEQFF
D: TRBD1; size: NA; J: TRBJ1-1; V: TRBV20-1; length: 13; DNA: TGCAGTGCTAGACCCAGGGGGGACACTGAAGCTTTCTTT; CDR3: CSARPRGDTEAFF
D: NA; size: NA; J: TRBJ2-6; V: TRBV7-8; length: 17; DNA: TGTGCCAGCAGGTTACAGGGAGACTACTCTGGGGCCAACGTCCTGACTTTC; CDR3: CASRLQGDYSGANVLTF
D: TRBD1; size: NA; J: TRBJ2-3; V: TRBV4-1; length: 16; DNA: TGCGCCAGCAGCCAAGATCCGGGACAGGGCACAGATACGCAGTATTTT; CDR3: CASSQDPGQGTDTQYF
D: TRBD2; size: many; J: TRBJ2-7; V: TRBV6-5; length: 14; DNA: TGTGCCAGCAGTTACCGGGAGGGCAGAGGCGAGCAGTACTTC; CDR3: CASSYREGRGEQYF
D: TRBD1; size: many; J: TRBJ2-1; V: TRBV7-9; length: 14; DNA: TGTGCCAGCAGCGGGCAGGGGGCGAAGGTTGAGCAGTTCTTC; CDR3: CASSGQGAKVEQFF
D: NA; size: many; J: TRBJ2-1; V: TRBV20-1; length: 17; DNA: TGCAGTGCTAGAGATCGGAGCGGAAGGAGCTCCTACAATGAGCAGTTCTTC; CDR3: CSARDRSGRSSYNEQFF